These T cell receptor beta chains were read from a single sample in a study of cytomegalovirus exposure and HLA in healthy donors. Generated by immunoSEQ multiplex PCR, the TCRdb table keeps only in-frame clones and is missing some. The profile shows tens of thousands of clones, approximately 81% of them singletons. The material sequenced was PBMCs. The source is a woman younger than 30 in good health and CMV-seropositive. Both conserved end residues are part of each CDR3. D genes are given only for firm matches.

d_call v_call cdr3_aa
- TRBV20-1 CSATGIGEQYF
- TRBV27 CASEHLPGTQYF
TRBD1 TRBV4-3 CASSQVRDRDGEQYF
TRBD1 TRBV6-5 CASSSGQGAHTEAFF
TRBD1 TRBV27 CASSDRAFNEKLFF
- TRBV28 CASSFSVSRISPLHF
TRBD1 TRBV28 CASSLPGQDGHF
- TRBV7-7 CASSLTGFGTGELFF
- TRBV19 CASSPAFRYEQYF
- TRBV7-6 CASSLLSTGYNSPLHF
TRBD2 TRBV4-2 CASSQSGTSGVEKYF
TRBD2 TRBV9 CASSVGTSGGALQYF
TRBD1 TRBV29-1 CSVGVRTGGYEQYF
- TRBV7-2 CASSLAGGEQYF
- TRBV6-5 CASSYGRGAHEQYF
TRBD2 TRBV9 CASSPSGGAYEQYF
- TRBV28 CASSSPIGGGSNQPQHF
TRBD1 TRBV5-4 CASSHRTGPSYEQYF
- TRBV5-5 CASNRLLGPETQYF
TRBD2 TRBV7-9 CASSSALSSGGAGQETQYF
TRBD1 TRBV9 CASSVMGQPTGNTIYF